The 9 T cell receptor beta chains below all came from one sample that was sequenced in a study of T cell repertoires in cytomegalovirus infection. Their target antigens are unknown. TCRdb re-derived calls from the reads in MiXCR, one entry per CDR3 protein. Among 380,000 or so distinct CDR3 sequences listed, roughly a third were seen once. Sequencing used cultured PBMCs, obtained from culture after CMV antigen stimulation. These receptors all stem from a human donor in good health (CMV status not recorded). Some clones in this sample may be carry-over from other donors' samples.

This chain joins TRBV7-4 and TRBJ1-5; D is undetermined. This CDR3 comprises 14 residues. The V end lost 1 base, the J end lost 5 bases, and 9 bases lay between the germline ends. Germline V gene data show CDR1 as SGHVT and CDR2 as SQSDAQ. Here the CDR3 DNA reads TGTGCCAGCAGCTTAGGGGGATGGGATCAGCCCCAGCATTTT. Its translation is CASSLGGWDQPQHF.

This chain uses TRBV6-5 with TRBJ1-5; tentatively, D is TRBD1 (6 bases). With 7 bases removed from V and 3 bases from J, the gap between germline ends came to 13 bases. The length of the CDR3 is 14 residues. Germline V gene sequence: CDR1 MNHEY, CDR2 SVGAGI. The CDR3 DNA reads TGTGCCAGCAAAGGGGAGGGGGACAATCAGCCCCAGCATTTT. Amino acids: CASKGEGDNQPQHF.

Concerning this clonotype itself: A much bigger clone sits one base away, suggesting this may be a read error. This chain connects TRBV7-3 to TRBJ2-5; D is uncertain. CDR1 is SGHTA and CDR2 is FQGTGA in the germline V gene. The CDR3 is 14 residues long. CDR3 nucleotide sequence: TGTGCCAGCAGCCAGAGTCTTAATCAAGAGTCCCAGTACTTC. It translates to CASSQSLNQESQYF.

This clonotype was detected once. The gene calls are TRBV19 and TRBJ2-7; perhaps TRBD2 as D (5 bases). CDR3 size: 14 residues. CDR1 is LNHDA, CDR2 SQIVND, per germline (reference sequence). V lost 6 bases, J lost 4 bases, and 16 bases lay in between. The CDR3, as DNA: TGTGCCAGTAGCTTTGGACTTGGTGGGTACGAGCAGTACTTC. Translated: CASSFGLGGYEQYF.

The chain is built from TRBV12-3 or TRBV12-4 and TRBJ1-2; 7 nucleotides match TRBD1. The CDR3 runs 16 residues. V shed 2 bases and J 2 bases; nucleotides not matched to a gene: 8. CDR3 DNA sequence: TGTGCCAGCAGTTTAACTCCGGGACAGATGAACTATGGCTACACCTTC. The encoded protein is CASSLTPGQMNYGYTF.

This clonotype was seen a few times. V usage is TRBV6-2 or TRBV6-3 and J usage is TRBJ1-1; tentative D call: TRBD1 (5 bases). The V end lost 8 bases, the J end lost 5 bases, and 24 bases lay between the germline ends. Germline V lookup: CDR1 MNHEY, CDR2 SVGEGT. CDR3 length equals 16 residues. Here the CDR3 DNA reads TGTGCCAGCCGAACCTGGGAAGGGGAGGATAGGACTGAAGCTTTCTTT. Amino acid sequence: CASRTWEGEDRTEAFF.

The CDR3 sequence is CASSSRPVDTQYF. As DNA, the CDR3 is TGTGCCAGCAGTTCACGACCCGTAGATACGCAGTATTTT. This chain links TRBV12-3 or TRBV12-4 with TRBJ2-3; D is ambiguous. The CDR3 extends over 13 amino acids. V was pared by 4 bases and J by 5 bases, with 10 bases between.

This clonotype was counted only a few times. CDR3 nucleotide sequence: TGTGCCAGCAGCTCTCGGGGACAGGGAGGTCGGGAGACCCAGTACTTC. It yields the protein CASSSRGQGGRETQYF. This chain links TRBV7-2 with TRBJ2-5; 9 bases line up with TRBD1. The CDR3 totals 16 residues. The germline V gene encodes CDR1 SGHTA and CDR2 FQGNSA. The J segment lost 5 bases and the V segment lost 4 bases, leaving 11 bases of the junction unmatched.

In regard to this clonotype: An end of the junction differs from the germline gene, which may be a read error. The chain joins TRBV9 to TRBJ1-1, with TRBD1 as a possible D gene (5 bases). The germline V gene encodes CDR1 SGDLS and CDR2 YYNGEE. The CDR3 covers 16 residues. CDR3 coding DNA: TGTGCCAGCAGCGTAGGTCAGGGTGCAGGAGTCACTGGAGCTTTCTTT. Encoded protein: CASSVGQGAGVTGAFF.